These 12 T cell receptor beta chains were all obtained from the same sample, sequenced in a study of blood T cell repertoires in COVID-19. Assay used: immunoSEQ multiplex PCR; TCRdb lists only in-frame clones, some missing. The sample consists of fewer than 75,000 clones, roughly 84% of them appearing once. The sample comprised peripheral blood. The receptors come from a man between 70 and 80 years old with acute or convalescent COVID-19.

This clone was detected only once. In nucleotides, the CDR3 is TGTGCCAGCAGCGGGGGGGCGGGGGCCTACGAGCAGTACTTC. Translated: CASSGGAGAYEQYF. This sequence joins TRBV2 and TRBJ2-7; 8 positions match TRBD2. Germline CDR1 and CDR2: SNHLY and FYNNEI. After removal of 6 bases from V and 2 bases from J, the junction contained 6 bases not matched to a gene. The CDR3 spans 14 residues.

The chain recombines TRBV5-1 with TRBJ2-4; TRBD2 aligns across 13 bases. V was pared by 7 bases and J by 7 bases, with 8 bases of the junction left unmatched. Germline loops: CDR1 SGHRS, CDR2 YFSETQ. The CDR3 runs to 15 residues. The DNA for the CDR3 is TGCGCCAGCGCTAGGACTAGCGGGGGTCGGAACATTCAGTACTTC. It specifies CASARTSGGRNIQYF.

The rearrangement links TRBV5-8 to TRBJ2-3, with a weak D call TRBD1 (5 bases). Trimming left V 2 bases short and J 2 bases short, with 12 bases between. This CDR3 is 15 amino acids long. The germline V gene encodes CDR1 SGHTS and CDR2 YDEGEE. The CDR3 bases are TGTGCCAGCAGCTTAGGTTGGACAACCACAGATACGCAGTATTTT. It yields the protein CASSLGWTTTDTQYF.

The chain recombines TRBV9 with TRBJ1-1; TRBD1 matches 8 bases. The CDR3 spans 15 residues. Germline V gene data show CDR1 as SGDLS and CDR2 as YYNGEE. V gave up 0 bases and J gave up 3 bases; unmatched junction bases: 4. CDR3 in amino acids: CASSVEVTGDTEAFF. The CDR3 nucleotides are TGTGCCAGCAGCGTAGAGGTGACAGGGGACACTGAAGCTTTCTTT.

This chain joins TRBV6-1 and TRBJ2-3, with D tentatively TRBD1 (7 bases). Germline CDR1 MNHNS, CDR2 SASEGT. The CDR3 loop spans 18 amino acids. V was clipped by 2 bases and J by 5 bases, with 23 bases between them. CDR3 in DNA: TGTGCCAGCAGTGAACGGCAGGGGGGTTCTCTCCACAGAGATACGCAGTATTTT. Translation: CASSERQGGSLHRDTQYF.

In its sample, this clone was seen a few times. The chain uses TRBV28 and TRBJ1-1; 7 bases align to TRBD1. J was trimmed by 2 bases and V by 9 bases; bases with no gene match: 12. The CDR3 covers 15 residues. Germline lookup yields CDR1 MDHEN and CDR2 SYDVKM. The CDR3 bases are TGTGCCAGTAAGAGCAGAGCAGGGGGTAACACTGAAGCTTTCTTT. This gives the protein CASKSRAGGNTEAFF.

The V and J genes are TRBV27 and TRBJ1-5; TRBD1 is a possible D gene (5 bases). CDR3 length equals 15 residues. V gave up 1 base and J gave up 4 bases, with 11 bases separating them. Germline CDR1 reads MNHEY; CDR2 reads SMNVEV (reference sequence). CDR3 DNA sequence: TGTGCCAGCAGTTTATTTGGGGCAAGGAATCAGCCCCAGCATTTT. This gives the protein CASSLFGARNQPQHF.

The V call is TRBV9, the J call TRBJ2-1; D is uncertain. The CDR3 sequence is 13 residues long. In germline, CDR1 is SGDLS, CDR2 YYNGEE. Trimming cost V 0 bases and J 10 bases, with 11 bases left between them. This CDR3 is CASSVDSGMEQFF. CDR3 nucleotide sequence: TGTGCCAGCAGCGTAGATTCTGGCATGGAGCAGTTCTTC.

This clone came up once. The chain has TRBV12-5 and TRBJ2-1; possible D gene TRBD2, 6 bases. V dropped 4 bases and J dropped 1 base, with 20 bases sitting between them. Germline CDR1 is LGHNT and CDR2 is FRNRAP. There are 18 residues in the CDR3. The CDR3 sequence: CASGSKPGVPPSYNEQFF. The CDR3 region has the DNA TGTGCTAGTGGTTCAAAACCGGGAGTGCCCCCTTCCTACAATGAGCAGTTCTTC.

DNA for the CDR3: TGCAGCGGGGCGACGGGTAGCGGGGGCTACAATGAGCAGTTCTTC. This encodes CSGATGSGGYNEQFF. The rearrangement uses TRBV29-1 and TRBJ2-1; the match to TRBD2 covers 9 bases. From germline, CDR1 is SQVTM and CDR2 ANQGSEA. The V and J ends lost 7 bases and 3 bases, in that order; junction bases with no gene match: 10. This CDR3 has 15 amino acids.

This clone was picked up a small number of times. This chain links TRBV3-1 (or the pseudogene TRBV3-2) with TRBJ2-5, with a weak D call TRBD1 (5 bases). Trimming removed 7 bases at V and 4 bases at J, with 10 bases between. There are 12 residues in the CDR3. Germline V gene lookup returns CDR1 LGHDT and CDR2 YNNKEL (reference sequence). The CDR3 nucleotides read TGTGCCAGCATGTCAGGGATAGAGACCCAGTACTTC. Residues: CASMSGIETQYF.

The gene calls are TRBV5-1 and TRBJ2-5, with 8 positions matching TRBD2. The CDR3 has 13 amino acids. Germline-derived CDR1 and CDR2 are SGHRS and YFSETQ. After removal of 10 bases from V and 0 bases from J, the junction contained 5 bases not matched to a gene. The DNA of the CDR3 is TGCGCCGGAGTAGCGGGGAACCAAGAGACCCAGTACTTC. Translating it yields CAGVAGNQETQYF.